Below are 29 T cell receptor beta chains sequenced from a single sample in a study of CD8+ T cells in alopecia areata. Extracted RNA was reverse transcribed, and the resulting cDNA served as sequencing template. Some clones are missing from TCRdb's copy, which holds only in-frame ones; the method was immunoSEQ multiplex PCR. The sample shows more than 95,000 clones, around 45% of them seen only once. Input material: CD4+ T cells sorted from blood. The receptors derive from a human donor with alopecia areata.

With respect to this clone: This sample also contains other DNA sequences that code for the same CDR3. Here the CDR3 DNA reads TGCGCCAGCAGCCCTGGGCCCAGCACAGATACGCAGTATTTT. Protein sequence: CASSPGPSTDTQYF. V usage is TRBV5-1 and J usage is TRBJ2-3; D is ambiguous. This CDR3 has 14 residues. V lost 4 bases and J lost 0, with 9 bases in between. Looked up from germline, CDR1 is SGHRS and CDR2 is YFSETQ.

The gene calls are TRBV6-1 and TRBJ2-1, with TRBD2 identical over 9 bases. The CDR3 totals 15 residues. Per germline, CDR1 MNHNS and CDR2 SASEGT. The V segment lost 0 bases and the J segment 3 bases; nucleotides outside the gene matches: 0. The CDR3 loop reads CASSEASGSYNEQFF. Here the CDR3 DNA reads TGTGCCAGCAGTGAAGCTAGCGGGAGCTACAATGAGCAGTTCTTC.

Comments on this clone: Other DNA sequences in this sample translate to the same CDR3. This chain links TRBV7-2 with TRBJ2-3; possibly TRBD2 for D (5 bases). CDR1 and CDR2 (germline): SGHTA, FQGNSA. V lost 0 bases to trimming and J lost 3 bases, with 7 bases between them. The CDR3 extends over 14 amino acids. The CDR3 nucleotides are TGTGCCAGCAGCTTAGCTCGGGGTACAGATACGCAGTATTTT. It specifies CASSLARGTDTQYF.

This chain joins TRBV6-1 and TRBJ2-2; D is undetermined. The V gene's germline CDR1 is MNHNS and CDR2 SASEGT. V lost 5 bases to trimming and J lost 5 bases, with 9 bases between them. The CDR3 is 13 residues long. The CDR3 nucleotides are TGTGCCAGCAGTTCCCCGTTAACCGGGGAGCTGTTTTTT. It is translated as CASSSPLTGELFF.

V and J are TRBV20-1 and TRBJ1-5; D gene unclear. The CDR3 sequence is 9 residues long. V lost 1 base and J lost 12, with 4 bases in between. Germline values: CDR1 DFQATT, CDR2 SNEGSKA (reference sequence). The CDR3 spells CSARGYQHF. The CDR3 region has the DNA TGCAGTGCTAGAGGGTACCAGCATTTT.

The rearrangement links TRBV18 to TRBJ1-1; tentatively, D is TRBD1 (6 bases). Germline V gene sequence: CDR1 KGHSH, CDR2 LQKENI. V was pared by 6 bases and J by 2 bases, with 10 bases between. The length of the CDR3 is 13 residues. This CDR3 reads CASSQGTNTEAFF. Here the CDR3 DNA reads TGTGCCAGCTCCCAGGGGACCAACACTGAAGCTTTCTTT.

The chain is built from TRBV2 and TRBJ2-7; a weak D match, TRBD1 (5 bases). CDR1 SNHLY and CDR2 FYNNEI come from the germline V gene. V gave up 7 bases and J gave up 5 bases, with 18 bases separating them. The CDR3 consists of 14 residues. The CDR3 protein is CASKPTEFSDEQYF. The CDR3 DNA follows: TGTGCCAGCAAACCGACAGAATTCTCAGACGAGCAGTACTTC.

V and J are TRBV27 and TRBJ2-7; 9 bases line up with TRBD2. The germline V gene encodes CDR1 MNHEY and CDR2 SMNVEV (reference sequence). V was pared by 3 bases and J by 5 bases, with 5 bases of the junction left unmatched. There are 14 residues in the CDR3. CDR3 DNA: TGTGCCAGCAGTTTCTATAGCGGGAGTCACGAGCAGTACTTC. As protein: CASSFYSGSHEQYF.

V is TRBV30 and J is TRBJ1-6; D call uncertain. This CDR3 contains 13 residues. Deletions cut 3 bases from V and 4 bases from J, with 7 bases between. In germline, CDR1 is GTSNPN, CDR2 SVGIG (reference sequence). The DNA of the CDR3 is TGTGCCTGGAGAAAGGATTATAATTCACCCCTCCACTTT. As protein: CAWRKDYNSPLHF.

This chain joins TRBV5-1 and TRBJ2-3; tentatively, D is TRBD1 (5 bases). Gene TRBJ1-5 matches the end of the DNA better, so the J call may be wrong. This CDR3 has 16 residues. Germline CDR1 reads SGHRS; CDR2 reads YFSETQ. CDR3 DNA: TGCGCCAGCAGCTTGCCTGGGACTAGCGGAACAGATACGCAGCATTTT. Protein product: CASSLPGTSGTDTQHF.

This clone has just a few counts. V gene TRBV29-1 combines with J gene TRBJ2-1; weak D call: TRBD2 (6 bases). Germline loops: CDR1 SQVTM, CDR2 ANQGSEA. The CDR3 is 15 amino acids. Trimming cost V 4 bases and J 2 bases, with 15 bases left between them. The CDR3 reads CSVGGGDFPYNEQFF. CDR3 DNA: TGCAGCGTTGGTGGCGGGGATTTCCCCTACAATGAGCAGTTCTTC.

The chain couples TRBV9 to TRBJ2-1, with TRBD2 matching 13 bases. Trimming removed 2 bases from V and 9 bases from J; junction bases left unmatched: 8. This CDR3 spans 16 amino acids. Germline V gene sequence: CDR1 SGDLS, CDR2 YYNGEE. CDR3 region: CASSVMTSGGQGEQFF. For the CDR3, the DNA is TGTGCCAGCAGCGTGATGACTAGCGGGGGGCAGGGTGAGCAGTTCTTC.

This clone was recorded once. The gene calls are TRBV13 and TRBJ2-5; TRBD1 might be the D (6 bases). Germline CDR1 PRHDT, CDR2 FYEKMQ (reference sequence). The CDR3 sequence is 16 residues long. Trimming took off 5 bases at V and 2 bases at J, with 18 bases between the two ends. The CDR3 DNA is TGTGCCAGCAGCCCCCGGACAGAAGAGCCACAAGAGACCCAGTACTTC. This encodes CASSPRTEEPQETQYF.

The V call is TRBV4-1, the J call TRBJ2-5; D gene ambiguous. Germline CDR1 MGHRA, CDR2 YSYEKL. The CDR3 contains 14 residues. V was shortened by 0 bases and J by 5 bases, with 10 bases between the two germline ends. The CDR3 sequence: CASSQDAAWETQYF. For the CDR3, the DNA is TGCGCCAGCAGCCAAGATGCAGCTTGGGAGACCCAGTACTTC.

This rearrangement joins TRBV30 to TRBJ1-4; D is possibly TRBD1 (5 bases). V was pared by 4 bases and J by 2 bases, with 14 bases between. This CDR3 has 15 residues. The germline gives CDR1 GTSNPN, CDR2 SVGIG (reference sequence). The CDR3 here is CAWTQRGLTNEKLFF. DNA for the CDR3: TGTGCCTGGACTCAAAGGGGACTCACTAATGAAAAACTGTTTTTT.

The J gene is TRBJ2-7, the V gene TRBV2; 11 nucleotides match TRBD1. This CDR3 region has 14 residues. J gave up 3 bases and V 6 bases, and 4 bases lay outside the gene matches. From germline, CDR1 is SNHLY and CDR2 FYNNEI. CDR3 DNA sequence: TGTGCCAGCAGCGCCGGGACAGGGGGCTACGAGCAGTACTTC. Its protein product is CASSAGTGGYEQYF.

The rearrangement uses TRBV4-2 and TRBJ1-6; D ambiguous. This CDR3 region has 12 residues. From germline, CDR1 is LGHNA and CDR2 YNFKEQ. Trimming removed 0 bases at V and 12 bases at J, with 6 bases between. The CDR3 loop is CASSQDSKPLHF. CDR3 nucleotide sequence: TGTGCCAGCAGCCAAGATTCCAAACCCCTCCACTTT.

The chain joins TRBV6-5 to TRBJ2-3, with 9 nucleotides matching TRBD1. Germline V CDR1 and CDR2: MNHEY, SVGAGI. The CDR3 runs 14 residues. V was pared by 6 bases and J by 4 bases, with 5 bases of the junction left unmatched. For the CDR3, the DNA is TGTGCCAGCAGGGGGACAGGGCGCGCAGATACGCAGTATTTT. Translation gives CASRGTGRADTQYF.

Remarks on this clone: The sample has other DNA sequences that encode this CDR3 too. The chain has TRBV4-2 and TRBJ2-7, with D maybe TRBD1 (5 bases). The germline gives CDR1 LGHNA, CDR2 YNFKEQ. Deletions cut 0 bases from V and 2 bases from J, with 8 bases between. The CDR3 extends over 14 amino acids. The CDR3 region is CASSQDPGTYEQYF. For the CDR3, the DNA is TGTGCCAGCAGCCAAGATCCAGGGACCTACGAGCAGTACTTC.

This clone was seen more than once but under ten times. This chain links TRBV7-8 with TRBJ2-2; 11 bases agree with TRBD2. This CDR3 is built from 15 residues. Losses at the gene ends were 5 bases for V and 3 bases for J; bases not matched to a gene: 2. Germline values: CDR1 SGHVS, CDR2 FQNEAQ. This CDR3 reads CASSGTSGYTGELFF. CDR3 DNA sequence: TGTGCCAGCAGCGGGACTAGCGGTTACACCGGGGAGCTGTTTTTT.

V usage is TRBV7-2 and J usage is TRBJ1-5; 8 nucleotides line up with TRBD1. The length of the CDR3 is 14 residues. Germline CDR1 reads SGHTA; CDR2 reads FQGNSA. The J segment lost 2 bases and the V segment lost 5 bases, leaving 2 bases of the junction unmatched. The CDR3 region is CASSMTGGNQPQHF. The DNA of the CDR3 is TGTGCCAGCAGCATGACAGGGGGCAATCAGCCCCAGCATTTT.

The genes are TRBV18 and TRBJ2-7; D ambiguous. The V end lost 3 bases, the J end lost 7 bases, and 16 bases lay between the germline ends. The length of the CDR3 is 14 residues. Germline values: CDR1 KGHSH, CDR2 LQKENI. The CDR3 DNA reads TGTGCCAGCTCACCCGAAAATTGGGCTGGTGAGCAGTACTTC. Amino acid sequence: CASSPENWAGEQYF.

This clone was found a few times. J is TRBJ2-1 and V is TRBV5-1; 10 bases are shared with TRBD2. Germline CDR1 reads SGHRS; CDR2 reads YFSETQ. Trimming took 2 bases from V and 12 from J; bases not matched to a gene: 5. The CDR3 is 13 residues long. The CDR3 DNA sequence: TGCGCCAGCAGCTTAGGACTAGCGGTAGGGCAGTTCTTC. Protein product: CASSLGLAVGQFF.

This clone appeared a few times. V and J are TRBV29-1 and TRBJ1-1, with D uncertain. The CDR3 has 12 residues. The germline V gene encodes CDR1 SQVTM and CDR2 ANQGSEA. V was clipped by 5 bases and J by 0 bases, with 7 bases between them. CDR3 sequence: CSVIVMNTEAFF. In DNA form, the CDR3 reads TGCAGCGTTATAGTTATGAACACTGAAGCTTTCTTT.

This clone was seen only a few times. The CDR3: CSAAGGENEKLFF. CDR3 sequence (DNA): TGCAGCGCCGCAGGTGGGGAGAATGAAAAACTGTTTTTT. The J gene is TRBJ1-4, the V gene TRBV29-1; D is ambiguous. The CDR3 is made up of 13 amino acids. The V gene's germline CDR1 is SQVTM and CDR2 ANQGSEA. Trimming stripped 7 bases from V and 5 bases from J, with 14 bases between.

This clone was picked up a small number of times. The chain employs TRBV29-1 and TRBJ2-7; D call uncertain. The CDR3 length is 11 residues. V shed 7 bases and J shed 1 base, with 8 bases lying between them. Germline CDR1 and CDR2: SQVTM and ANQGSEA. The CDR3 coding sequence is TGCAGCGCCTACAGATCCTACGAGCAGTACTTC. The encoded protein is CSAYRSYEQYF.

V gene TRBV4-3 combines with J gene TRBJ1-2, with D possibly matching TRBD1 (5 bases). The CDR3 has 13 residues. From germline, CDR1 is LGHNA and CDR2 YSLEER. V lost 0 bases and J 6 bases, leaving 8 bases between the germline ends. This CDR3 is CASSQDFRDGYTF. The CDR3 coding sequence is TGCGCCAGCAGCCAAGATTTCAGGGATGGCTACACCTTC.

A few counts support this clone. This chain uses TRBV5-1 with TRBJ2-1; 7 nucleotides agree with TRBD1. The germline V gene encodes CDR1 SGHRS and CDR2 YFSETQ. V gave up 2 bases and J gave up 8 bases; unmatched junction bases: 13. The CDR3 covers 16 residues. The CDR3 reads CASSFTPDRVVDEQFF. CDR3 bases: TGCGCCAGCAGCTTCACACCAGACAGGGTAGTCGATGAGCAGTTCTTC. Looking up the rest from reference TRBV5-1 and TRBJ2-1 gives the full variable domain: KAGVTQTPRYLIKTRGQQVTLSCSPISGHRSVSWYQQTPGQGLQFLFEYFSETQRNKGNFPGRFSGRQFSNSRSEMNVSTLELGDSALYLCASSFTPDRVVDEQFFGPGTRLTVL.

The chain carries TRBV7-2 and TRBJ2-3, with D tentatively TRBD2 (6 bases). The CDR3 loop spans 16 amino acids. The V and J ends lost 0 bases and 7 bases respectively, with 17 bases between them. Germline V gene sequence: CDR1 SGHTA, CDR2 FQGNSA. The CDR3 DNA is TGTGCCAGCAGCTTAGCGCCTAGCGCTGCTATGAATACGCAGTATTTT. Translating it yields CASSLAPSAAMNTQYF.